One sample yielded the 22 T cell receptor beta chains listed below, sequenced in a study of cytomegalovirus exposure and HLA in healthy donors. Both 60 Vbeta primers and 13 Jbeta primers went into the PCR. TCRdb keeps only in-frame clones here, not all; method: immunoSEQ multiplex PCR. Seen here are approximately 74,000 clones, more than 70% observed once, and the top ten hold 9% to 10%. Sequences were obtained from PBMCs. These receptors all stem from a man between 40 and 49 years old in good health and CMV-seronegative.

The chain recombines TRBV6-5 with TRBJ1-2, with D maybe TRBD1 (6 bases). V lost 4 bases to trimming and J lost 5 bases, with 17 bases between them. The CDR3 sequence is 15 residues long. Germline V gene lookup returns CDR1 MNHEY and CDR2 SVGAGI. CDR3: CASSFGGGAGYGYTF. CDR3 bases: TGTGCCAGCAGTTTCGGGGGGGGCGCAGGGTATGGCTACACCTTC.

V usage is TRBV5-1 and J usage is TRBJ2-3, with TRBD2 identical over 9 bases. This CDR3 is 18 amino acids long. The V gene's germline CDR1 is SGHRS and CDR2 YFSETQ. The J segment lost 4 bases and the V segment lost 7 bases, leaving 19 bases of the junction unmatched. This CDR3 is CASQGWLTSGVRADTQYF. For the CDR3, the DNA is TGCGCCAGCCAGGGCTGGTTGACTAGCGGCGTCCGGGCAGATACGCAGTATTTT.

This chain uses TRBV29-1 with TRBJ2-5; D is perhaps TRBD1 (7 bases). The DNA matches TRBJ2-7 better at its end, which makes the J call doubtful. The CDR3 consists of 14 residues. Per the germline V gene, CDR1 is SQVTM and CDR2 is ANQGSEA. As DNA, the CDR3 is TGCAGCGTTGCGGGGGACAGCAGCTCCTACGAGCAGTACTTC. It translates to CSVAGDSSSYEQYF.

The genes are TRBV19 and TRBJ2-7; D unclear. V lost 3 bases and J lost 5, with 14 bases in between. The CDR3 spans 14 residues. Germline CDR1 and CDR2: LNHDA and SQIVND (reference sequence). CDR3 coding DNA: TGTGCCAGTAGTATTAGAGACACAGACCACGAGCAGTACTTC. Translated: CASSIRDTDHEQYF.

The V and J genes are TRBV5-1 and TRBJ2-3; D is ambiguous. This CDR3 is built from 13 residues. Germline-derived CDR1 and CDR2 are SGHRS and YFSETQ. Trimming stripped 0 bases from V and 1 base from J, with 3 bases between. CDR3 nucleotides: TGCGCCAGCAGCTTGGGAGGCACAGATACGCAGTATTTT. Encoded protein: CASSLGGTDTQYF.

In nucleotides, the CDR3 is TGTGCCAGCAGTGATGCCAGTTATAGCAATCAGCCCCAGCATTTT. As protein: CASSDASYSNQPQHF. J is TRBJ1-5 and V is TRBV25-1; D is unclear. CDR3 length: 15 residues. Trimming shortened V by 3 bases and J by 0 bases, and 9 bases separated the two germline ends. CDR1 is MGHDK and CDR2 is SYGVNS in the germline V gene.

The rearrangement uses TRBV27 and TRBJ2-5; the D gene is possibly TRBD2 (6 bases). The V and J ends lost 3 bases and 4 bases respectively, with 21 bases between them. CDR1 and CDR2 (germline): MNHEY, SMNVEV (reference sequence). This CDR3 is 17 amino acids long. The CDR3 is CASSFVTPGGVSETQYF. For the CDR3, the DNA is TGTGCCAGCAGTTTCGTGACCCCGGGCGGGGTTTCAGAGACCCAGTACTTC.

This chain joins TRBV7-2 and TRBJ2-7; the match to TRBD1 covers 11 bases. Losses at the gene ends were 3 bases for V and 3 bases for J; bases not matched to a gene: 7. The CDR3 consists of 16 residues. Germline V gives CDR1 SGHTA, CDR2 FQGNSA. As DNA, the CDR3 is TGTGCCAGCAGCTTCGGACAGGGGGCTGGGGACTACGAGCAGTACTTC. Encoded protein: CASSFGQGAGDYEQYF. The entire variable domain, with the rest obtained from reference TRBV7-2 and TRBJ2-7, is as follows: GAGVSQSPSNKVTEKGKDVELRCDPISGHTALYWYRQSLGQGLEFLIYFQGNSAPDKSGLPSDRFSAERTGGSVSTLTIQRTQQEDSAVYLCASSFGQGAGDYEQYFGPGTRLTVT.

In this sample, this clone turned up once. The CDR3 DNA is TGTGCCAGCAGTTACTCTGGCAGGGGTAACTATGGCTACACCTTC. As protein: CASSYSGRGNYGYTF. This chain joins TRBV6-6 and TRBJ1-2; a possible D gene is TRBD1 (6 bases). Germline V gene data show CDR1 as MNHNY and CDR2 as SVGAGI (reference sequence). The CDR3 loop spans 15 amino acids. V was shortened by 0 bases and J by 1 base, with 9 bases between the two germline ends.

V usage is TRBV6-5 and J usage is TRBJ2-7, with 7 nucleotides matching TRBD1. CDR3 length: 13 amino acids. CDR1 is MNHEY, CDR2 SVGAGI, per germline. V shed 2 bases, J shed 6 bases, and the junction held 4 bases outside the gene matches. The CDR3 coding sequence is TGTGCCAGCAGTTACAGGGGGCGCTTCGAGCAGTACTTC. Residues: CASSYRGRFEQYF.

This clone was counted a few times. The chain joins TRBV5-8 to TRBJ1-1; D is uncertain. In germline, CDR1 is SGHTS, CDR2 YDEGEE. Deletions cut 6 bases from V and 6 bases from J, with 21 bases between. The CDR3 has 15 amino acids. The CDR3 DNA reads TGTGCCAGCACCAGAATGAGGCACACGAGGCCTGAAGCTTTCTTT. Protein sequence: CASTRMRHTRPEAFF. The variable domain in full, completed from reference TRBV5-8 and TRBJ1-1, reads EAGVTQSPTHLIKTRGQQATLRCSPISGHTSVYWYQQALGLGLQFLLWYDEGEERNRGNFPPRFSGRQFPNYSSELNVNALELEDSALYLCASTRMRHTRPEAFFGQGTRLTVV.

This chain connects TRBV28 to TRBJ1-2; D unresolved. The CDR3 covers 15 residues. Germline CDR1 and CDR2: MDHEN and SYDVKM. V lost 6 bases, J lost 3 bases, and 17 bases lay in between. The CDR3 region has the DNA TGTGCCAGCAGGTCGGGGTGGGTAAGCGACTATGGCTACACCTTC. Translation gives CASRSGWVSDYGYTF.

The chain combines TRBV7-2 with TRBJ2-1; 8 nucleotides agree with TRBD1. V dropped 7 bases and J dropped 5; count of bases not matched to a gene: 7. CDR3 length equals 14 residues. Germline CDR1 SGHTA, CDR2 FQGNSA. The CDR3 nucleotides read TGTGCCAGCACACGGGACAGGTGGGACAATGAGCAGTTCTTC. This sequence encodes CASTRDRWDNEQFF.

The chain has TRBV9 and TRBJ1-4, with a possible D match to TRBD1 (5 bases). Trimming pared 3 bases from V and 0 bases from J, leaving 12 bases between. The CDR3 totals 16 residues. The germline CDR1 and CDR2 sequences are SGDLS and YYNGEE. The CDR3 loop reads CASSGGGAATNEKLFF. The CDR3 bases are TGTGCCAGCAGCGGAGGTGGGGCTGCAACTAATGAAAAACTGTTTTTT.

The chain combines TRBV18 with TRBJ2-4; TRBD2 matches at 9 bases. CDR1 is KGHSH and CDR2 is LQKENI in the germline V gene. V was clipped by 2 bases and J by 9 bases; unmatched bases: 8. This CDR3 is 15 amino acids long. For the CDR3, the DNA is TGTGCCAGCTCACCAAAGGCTAGCGGGGAGGTCATTCAGTACTTC. Translating it yields CASSPKASGEVIQYF.

About this clone: One end of the junction fails to match germline, which may point to a read error. This chain joins TRBV2 and TRBJ1-3; 8 bases are a match to TRBD1. From germline, CDR1 is SNHLY and CDR2 FYNNEI. CDR3 length equals 15 residues. The CDR3: CAGSGQDLSANTIYF. In DNA form, the CDR3 reads TGTGCGGGGTCGGGACAGGATCTTTCTGCAAACACCATATATTTT.

V and J are TRBV5-1 and TRBJ1-2; 8 bases agree with TRBD1. This CDR3 has 11 residues. The germline V gene encodes CDR1 SGHRS and CDR2 YFSETQ. Losses at the gene ends were 4 bases for V and 14 bases for J; bases not matched to a gene: 7. The CDR3 loop reads CASSNDRGKTF. CDR3 nucleotide sequence: TGCGCCAGCAGCAACGACAGGGGTAAGACCTTC.

The chain recombines TRBV7-5 with TRBJ1-2; the table gives TRBD1 as D, unverified against the DNA. TRBV7-5 is flagged as a pseudogene. CDR3 length equals 13 residues. This CDR3 reads CVRTTQGVLGYTF. In DNA, the CDR3 is TGTGTCAGAACGACGCAAGGGGTACTTGGCTACACCTTC.

DNA of the CDR3: TGTGCCAGCAGGCCAGGACAGGGCACCACCTTC. Protein product: CASRPGQGTTF. The J gene is TRBJ1-2, the V gene TRBV6-1; 8 nucleotides align to TRBD1. The CDR3 has 11 residues. Germline V gives CDR1 MNHNS, CDR2 SASEGT. The V and J ends lost 6 bases and 13 bases, in that order; junction bases with no gene match: 7.

The chain combines TRBV9 with TRBJ2-5, with D tentatively TRBD2 (6 bases). This CDR3 region has 15 residues. Germline CDR1 and CDR2: SGDLS and YYNGEE. Trimming took off 3 bases at V and 1 base at J, with 13 bases between the two ends. The CDR3 DNA sequence: TGTGCCAGCAGCGGTTCGATAGCGGCCCAAGAGACCCAGTACTTC. Translated: CASSGSIAAQETQYF.

This clone was observed once. The chain couples TRBV6-1 to TRBJ2-7, with 8 bases fitting TRBD2. Germline lookup yields CDR1 MNHNS and CDR2 SASEGT. The ends lost 7 bases at V and 6 bases at J; junction bases unmatched: 11. This CDR3 region has 14 residues. In DNA, the CDR3 is TGTGCCAGCAACGGGGGACTAGGGGCCGGCGAGCAGTACTTC. Protein product: CASNGGLGAGEQYF.

CDR3: CASSPRDNSYEQYF. CDR3 DNA: TGTGCCAGCAGCCCCCGGGACAATTCCTACGAGCAGTACTTC. V is TRBV11-3 and J is TRBJ2-7, with D perhaps matching TRBD1 (6 bases). Germline V gene sequence: CDR1 SGHNT, CDR2 YENEEA. This CDR3 has 14 amino acids. The V end lost 5 bases, the J end lost 1 base, and 12 bases lay between the germline ends.